This TCR beta chain was recovered during a study of blood T cell repertoires in COVID-19. Between the trimmed V and J ends, which lost 5 bases and 0 bases, there was a span of 12 bases. CDR1 and CDR2 from the germline V gene are GTSNPN and SVGIG (reference sequence). The CDR3 length is 14 residues. Sequencing used immunoSEQ multiplex PCR; TCRdb keeps in-frame clones, though not all of them. In the table there are 470,000 or so clones, around nine tenths of which are singletons. The sequencing sample was made of PBMCs or T cells enriched from blood (not recorded which). This sequence was found in a woman aged 18-35 years with acute COVID-19. The chain has TRBV30 and TRBJ2-3, with D perhaps TRBD2 (5 bases). The chain's CDR3 is CAWSPGLSTDTQYF. The CDR3 bases are TGTGCCTGGTCTCCTGGACTTAGCACAGATACGCAGTATTTT. Looking up the rest from reference TRBV30 and TRBJ2-3 gives the full variable domain: SQTIHQWPATLVQPVGSPLSLECTVEGTSNPNLYWYRQAAGRGLQLLFYSVGIGQISSEVPQNLSASRPQDRQFILSSKKLLLSDSGFYLCAWSPGLSTDTQYFGPGTRLTVL.